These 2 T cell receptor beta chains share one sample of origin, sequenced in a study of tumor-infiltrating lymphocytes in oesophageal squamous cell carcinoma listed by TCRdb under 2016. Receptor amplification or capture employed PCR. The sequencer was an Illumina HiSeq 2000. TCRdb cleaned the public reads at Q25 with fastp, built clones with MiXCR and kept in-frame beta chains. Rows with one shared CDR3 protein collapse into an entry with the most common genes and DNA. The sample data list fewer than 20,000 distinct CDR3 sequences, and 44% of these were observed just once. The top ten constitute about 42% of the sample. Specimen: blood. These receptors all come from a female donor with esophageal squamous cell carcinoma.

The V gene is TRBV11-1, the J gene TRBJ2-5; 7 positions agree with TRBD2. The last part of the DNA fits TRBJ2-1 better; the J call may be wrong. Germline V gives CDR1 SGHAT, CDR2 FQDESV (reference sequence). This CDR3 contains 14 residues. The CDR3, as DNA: TGTGCCAGCAGCTTAGGGGGCGGGAGCAATGAGCAGTTCTTC. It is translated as CASSLGGGSNEQFF.

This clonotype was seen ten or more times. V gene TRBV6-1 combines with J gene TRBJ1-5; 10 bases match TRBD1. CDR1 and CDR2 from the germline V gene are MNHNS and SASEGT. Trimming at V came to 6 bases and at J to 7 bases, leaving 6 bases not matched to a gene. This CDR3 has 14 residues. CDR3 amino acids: CASRNSGQGQPQHF. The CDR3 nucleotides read TGTGCCAGCAGGAACTCGGGACAGGGGCAGCCCCAGCATTTT.